This passage covers 26 T cell receptor beta chains from one sample sequenced in a study of blood T cell repertoires in COVID-19. Generated by immunoSEQ multiplex PCR, the TCRdb table keeps only in-frame clones and is missing some. In the table there are some 69,000 clones, about 90% of which are singletons. Sequencing was performed on peripheral blood. Every receptor here comes from a man aged 45-65 years with COVID-19, enrolled during active disease.

The chain joins TRBV5-4 to TRBJ2-1; D is unclear. CDR1 SGHNT and CDR2 YYREEE come from the germline V gene (reference sequence). The CDR3 has 13 amino acids. V was clipped by 1 base and J by 3 bases, with 5 bases between them. CDR3 region: CASSLRVYNEQFF. The CDR3 DNA sequence: TGTGCCAGCAGCTTGAGAGTCTACAATGAGCAGTTCTTC.

The chain is built from TRBV9 and TRBJ2-7; TRBD2 might be the D (6 bases). The germline V gene has CDR1 SGDLS and CDR2 YYNGEE. The CDR3 runs 15 residues. Trimming stripped 0 bases from V and 3 bases from J, with 13 bases between. The CDR3: CASSVAGTSNYEQYF. CDR3 DNA sequence: TGTGCCAGCAGCGTAGCCGGCACTAGCAACTACGAGCAGTACTTC.

The rearrangement uses TRBV6-1 and TRBJ1-4, with 9 nucleotides matching TRBD1. The CDR3 covers 15 residues. Germline CDR1 is MNHNS and CDR2 is SASEGT. Losses at the gene ends were 2 bases for V and 6 bases for J; bases not matched to a gene: 4. The CDR3 here is CASSEYRGQDEKLFF. The CDR3 nucleotides are TGTGCCAGCAGTGAATACAGGGGGCAGGATGAAAAACTGTTTTTT.

V usage is TRBV9 and J usage is TRBJ1-3, with 8 bases fitting TRBD1. The germline V gene encodes CDR1 SGDLS and CDR2 YYNGEE. V trimming: 3 bases; J trimming: 3 bases; junction bases outside the gene matches: 5. CDR3 length equals 15 residues. The CDR3 here is CASSGRTGSGNTIYF. DNA for the CDR3: TGTGCCAGCAGCGGACGGACAGGGAGTGGAAACACCATATATTTT. The whole variable domain, filled in from reference TRBV9 and TRBJ1-3, reads DSGVTQTPKHLITATGQRVTLRCSPRSGDLSVYWYQQSLDQGLQFLIQYYNGEERAKGNILERFSAQQFPDLHSELNLSSLELGDSALYFCASSGRTGSGNTIYFGEGSWLTVV.

The gene calls are TRBV5-1 and TRBJ1-4; 7 positions match TRBD1. Trimming cost V 3 bases and J 8 bases; bases outside gene matches: 7. Per germline, CDR1 SGHRS and CDR2 YFSETQ. CDR3 length: 14 amino acids. The CDR3: CASSYDRVGEKLFF. The CDR3 DNA reads as TGCGCCAGCAGCTACGACAGGGTTGGAGAAAAACTGTTTTTT.

This chain links TRBV5-1 with TRBJ2-5; unclear D gene. CDR3 length: 12 residues. Trimming left V 0 bases short and J 5 bases short, with 5 bases between. The germline CDR1 and CDR2 sequences are SGHRS and YFSETQ. This chain's CDR3 is CASSLAQETQYF. DNA for the CDR3: TGCGCCAGCAGCTTGGCCCAGGAGACCCAGTACTTC.

The V call is TRBV23-1, the J call TRBJ1-1; 11 bases are shared with TRBD1. TRBV23-1 is annotated as an ORF whose role is uncertain. This CDR3 comprises 16 residues. The J segment lost 0 bases and the V segment lost 7 bases, leaving 7 bases of the junction unmatched. DNA of the CDR3: TGCGCCAGCACGGAGGACAGGGGGCATTTGAACACTGAAGCTTTCTTT. This codes for CASTEDRGHLNTEAFF.

This clone was observed once. The V gene is TRBV7-9, the J gene TRBJ2-3; D is uncertain. V lost 5 bases, J lost 0 bases, and 12 bases lay in between. Germline CDR1 reads SEHNR; CDR2 reads FQNEAQ (reference sequence). This CDR3 comprises 15 residues. The DNA for the CDR3 is TGTGCCAGCAGCCCCTACCGGGTCAGCACAGATACGCAGTATTTT. This codes for CASSPYRVSTDTQYF.

The chain recombines TRBV28 with TRBJ2-3; D might be TRBD1 (6 bases). The ends were cut back, 6 bases at V and 5 bases at J, with 12 bases in the middle. CDR3 length equals 13 residues. The V gene's germline CDR1 is MDHEN and CDR2 SYDVKM. The CDR3 DNA is TGTGCCAGCAGGGACAGAATACAAGATACGCAGTATTTT. Amino acids: CASRDRIQDTQYF.

This clone was counted once. The genes are TRBV9 and TRBJ1-4; D unresolved. The length of the CDR3 is 13 residues. Germline V gene lookup returns CDR1 SGDLS and CDR2 YYNGEE. V dropped 0 bases and J dropped 10 bases, with 10 bases sitting between them. The CDR3 coding sequence is TGTGCCAGCAGCGTAGGGACTATGGGAAAACTGTTTTTT. The encoded protein is CASSVGTMGKLFF.

CDR3 DNA sequence: TGTGCCAGCAGCGGCCGACAGAAGAACACCGGGGAGCTGTTTTTT. Its translation: CASSGRQKNTGELFF. V and J are TRBV11-3 and TRBJ2-2; tentatively, D is TRBD1 (5 bases). CDR3 length: 15 amino acids. Trimming removed 5 bases at V and 1 base at J, with 11 bases between. Looked up from germline, CDR1 is SGHNT and CDR2 is YENEEA.

The rearrangement joins TRBV7-9 to TRBJ2-3; 12 positions agree with TRBD2. The CDR3 sequence is 18 residues long. CDR1 and CDR2 from the germline V gene are SEHNR and FQNEAQ (reference sequence). The junction had 9 bases not matched to a gene; V was cut back by 5 bases and J by 0 bases. In nucleotides, the CDR3 is TGTGCCAGCAGCAGCACTAGCGGGAGGTTGGGGAGCACAGATACGCAGTATTTT. As protein: CASSSTSGRLGSTDTQYF.

The V gene is TRBV25-1, the J gene TRBJ2-2, with 7 bases matching TRBD1. From germline, CDR1 is MGHDK and CDR2 SYGVNS. The CDR3 runs 14 residues. With V trimmed by 3 bases and J by 7 bases, 5 bases remained unmatched. In DNA, the CDR3 is TGTGCCAGCAGTGACACACAGGGGATCGGGGAGCTGTTTTTT. It translates to CASSDTQGIGELFF.

The gene calls are TRBV7-2 and TRBJ1-2; unclear D gene. The V end lost 2 bases, the J end lost 5 bases, and 6 bases lay between the germline ends. CDR3 length: 12 residues. Germline values: CDR1 SGHTA, CDR2 FQGNSA. The CDR3: CASSLQDYGYTF. CDR3 DNA: TGTGCCAGCAGCTTACAGGATTATGGCTACACCTTC.

The count of this clone is one. The chain has TRBV6-1 and TRBJ2-1; 8 nucleotides align to TRBD2. This CDR3 contains 17 residues. V gave up 6 bases and J gave up 7 bases; unmatched junction bases: 17. Per the germline V gene, CDR1 is MNHNS and CDR2 is SASEGT. The CDR3 protein is CASRETGFGLATNEQFF. CDR3 bases: TGTGCCAGCAGAGAAACAGGGTTCGGACTAGCAACAAATGAGCAGTTCTTC.

This clone has only a few counts. The V and J genes are TRBV5-8 and TRBJ1-3; TRBD1 aligns across 7 bases. J was trimmed by 0 bases and V by 3 bases; bases with no gene match: 6. There are 16 residues in the CDR3. The germline gives CDR1 SGHTS, CDR2 YDEGEE. CDR3 protein: CASSYTNRGSGNTIYF. The CDR3 DNA sequence: TGTGCCAGCAGCTATACAAACAGGGGCTCTGGAAACACCATATATTTT.

This chain links TRBV6-1 with TRBJ2-4; D call uncertain. Germline CDR1 and CDR2: MNHNS and SASEGT. CDR3 length: 15 amino acids. V was shortened by 3 bases and J by 1 base, with 10 bases between the two germline ends. The CDR3 DNA reads TGTGCCAGCAGTGATAGGCAGGCCGCCAAAAACATTCAGTACTTC. Translating gives CASSDRQAAKNIQYF.

CDR3 sequence: CSASMTGAGELFF. CDR3 nucleotides: TGCAGTGCTAGTATGACAGGGGCCGGGGAGCTGTTTTTT. The rearrangement joins TRBV20-1 to TRBJ2-2, with 8 bases lining up with TRBD1. CDR1 is DFQATT and CDR2 is SNEGSKA in the germline V gene (reference sequence). V dropped 3 bases and J dropped 6; count of bases not matched to a gene: 3. The CDR3 contains 13 residues.

The chain carries TRBV3-1 (or the pseudogene TRBV3-2) and TRBJ2-7; 10 nucleotides match TRBD2. Germline V gives CDR1 LGHDT, CDR2 YNNKEL (reference sequence). With V trimmed by 1 base and J by 0 bases, 6 bases remained unmatched. The CDR3 extends over 17 amino acids. The CDR3 DNA sequence: TGTGCCAGCAGCCAAGGGGCTAGCGGGAGTCTCTCCTACGAGCAGTACTTC. Translated: CASSQGASGSLSYEQYF.

V gene TRBV11-2 combines with J gene TRBJ1-4; 7 nucleotides match TRBD1. CDR1 is SGHAT and CDR2 is FQNNGV in the germline V gene. Germline trimming cut 4 bases from V and 3 bases from J; bases unmatched to any gene: 5. The CDR3 is made up of 15 amino acids. CDR3 sequence reads: CASSSYRGANEKLFF. The CDR3 nucleotides are TGTGCCAGCAGCTCTTACAGGGGAGCTAATGAAAAACTGTTTTTT.

The chain couples TRBV13 to TRBJ2-7; 7 positions agree with TRBD1. Germline V lookup: CDR1 PRHDT, CDR2 FYEKMQ (reference sequence). This CDR3 contains 13 residues. V gave up 6 bases and J gave up 4 bases; unmatched junction bases: 6. CDR3 protein: CASRGAGGYEQYF. CDR3 DNA sequence: TGTGCCAGCAGGGGGGCAGGGGGTTACGAGCAGTACTTC.

The V and J genes are TRBV14 and TRBJ2-1; tentative D call: TRBD2 (6 bases). This CDR3 has 15 amino acids. CDR1 is SGHDN and CDR2 is FVKESK in the germline V gene. With 7 bases removed from V and 4 bases from J, the gap between germline ends came to 17 bases. CDR3 sequence reads: CASTKAGGRYNEQFF. The CDR3, as DNA: TGTGCCAGCACCAAGGCGGGTGGGAGGTACAATGAGCAGTTCTTC.

This clone was seen once. The chain has TRBV28 and TRBJ1-1; TRBD1 might be the D (6 bases). V was cut by 7 bases and J by 8 bases, with 14 bases left in between. The CDR3 is 12 residues long. Germline V CDR1 and CDR2: MDHEN, SYDVKM. This CDR3 reads CASKIRTEEAFF. CDR3 nucleotide sequence: TGTGCCAGCAAAATCCGGACAGAAGAAGCTTTCTTT. Variable domain in full (rest from reference TRBV28 and TRBJ1-1): DVKVTQSSRYLVKRTGEKVFLECVQDMDHENMFWYRQDPGLGLRLIYFSYDVKMKEKGDIPEGYSVSREKKERFSLILESASTNQTSMYLCASKIRTEEAFFGQGTRLTVV.

The chain couples TRBV5-1 to TRBJ2-2; 7 bases line up with TRBD1. The ends lost 4 bases at V and 4 bases at J; junction bases unmatched: 7. The length of the CDR3 is 15 residues. Germline V gives CDR1 SGHRS, CDR2 YFSETQ. For the CDR3, the DNA is TGCGCCAGCAGCATAGAACAGGGGAGCACCGGGGAGCTGTTTTTT. Translated: CASSIEQGSTGELFF.

The chain joins TRBV18 to TRBJ1-2, with 8 bases lining up with TRBD1. With V trimmed by 4 bases and J by 6 bases, 7 bases remained unmatched. The CDR3 runs to 14 residues. Germline loops: CDR1 KGHSH, CDR2 LQKENI. CDR3 DNA sequence: TGTGCCAGCTCACTCTCAGCAGGGGGCGATGGCTACACCTTC. This codes for CASSLSAGGDGYTF.

The chain employs TRBV6-1 and TRBJ2-1; D may be TRBD2 (5 bases). V lost 3 bases and J 1 base, leaving 10 bases between the germline ends. CDR3 length: 15 amino acids. Germline CDR1 MNHNS, CDR2 SASEGT. The DNA for the CDR3 is TGTGCCAGCAGTGAGCTGAGCGGATCCTACAATGAGCAGTTCTTC. This codes for CASSELSGSYNEQFF.